This TCR beta chain derives from a study of T cell responses to AZD1222 COVID-19 vaccine. Sequencing was performed with immunoSEQ multiplex PCR; in TCRdb, only in-frame clones are kept and a portion is missing. Of around 200,000 clones in the sample, 88% are singletons; the top ten hold approximately 26%. The V and J ends lost 5 bases and 2 bases, in that order; junction bases with no gene match: 5. The CDR3 consists of 15 residues. CDR1 is MNHEY, CDR2 SVGEGT, per germline. The specimen comprised peripheral blood, sampled 28 days after the second AZD1222 dose. This clonotype originated in an adult who received the AZD1222 COVID-19 vaccine. The chain has TRBV6-2 or TRBV6-3 and TRBJ2-1; TRBD2 matches 8 bases. CDR3 sequence: CASSIGRGTYNEQFF. CDR3 DNA: TGTGCCAGCAGTATCGGGAGGGGAACCTACAATGAGCAGTTCTTC.